This passage covers 15 T cell receptor beta chains from one sample sequenced in a study of T cells in narcolepsy. The protocol was immunoSEQ multiplex PCR, while the TCRdb copy is restricted to in-frame clones and leaves out a portion. This table holds approximately 30,000 clones, approximately 80% found once. The sample comprised CD45RA- memory CD4+ T cells from PBMCs. Receptor source: a human donor with narcolepsy.

This chain links TRBV6-1 with TRBJ2-3; 8 nucleotides match TRBD2. The CDR3 sequence is 15 residues long. From germline, CDR1 is MNHNS and CDR2 SASEGT. The ends lost 5 bases at V and 1 base at J; junction bases unmatched: 5. CDR3 sequence reads: CASSFQGLGTDTQYF. CDR3 nucleotide sequence: TGTGCCAGCAGTTTCCAGGGACTAGGCACAGATACGCAGTATTTT.

The V and J genes are TRBV7-9 and TRBJ1-2, with 8 bases matching TRBD1. Germline assignment: CDR1 SEHNR and CDR2 FQNEAQ (reference sequence). Unmatched junction bases numbered 5, after V lost 4 bases and J lost 4 bases. The CDR3 runs to 14 residues. In nucleotides, the CDR3 is TGTGCCAGCAGCTCATTCCAGGGGGCCTATGGCTACACCTTC. Translated, it gives CASSSFQGAYGYTF.

The chain uses TRBV6-6 and TRBJ1-2; 11 bases map to TRBD1. Per germline, CDR1 MNHNY and CDR2 SVGAGI (reference sequence). V trimming: 5 bases; J trimming: 6 bases; junction bases outside the gene matches: 5. CDR3 length: 14 amino acids. The CDR3 DNA is TGTGCCAGCAGTAAAGGACAGGGGGCGGATGGCTACACCTTC. Translating it yields CASSKGQGADGYTF.

This clone has a handful of counts. The genes are TRBV27 and TRBJ2-7; D gene ambiguous. This CDR3 is built from 11 residues. The V gene lost 4 bases and the J gene lost 3 bases, with 4 bases spanning the gap. The germline gives CDR1 MNHEY, CDR2 SMNVEV (reference sequence). For the CDR3, the DNA is TGTGCCAGCAGTTCCTACTACGAGCAGTACTTC. It is translated as CASSSYYEQYF.

The chain couples TRBV6-1 to TRBJ1-1; D gene unclear. The germline V and J ends were trimmed by 6 bases and 0 bases, with 11 bases remaining between them. CDR1 and CDR2 from the germline V gene are MNHNS and SASEGT. This CDR3 has 14 residues. As DNA, the CDR3 is TGTGCCAGCAGGAGCGGGGTCATGAACACTGAAGCTTTCTTT. As protein: CASRSGVMNTEAFF.

J is TRBJ1-1 and V is TRBV30; 9 positions match TRBD1. Germline CDR1 and CDR2: GTSNPN and SVGIG (reference sequence). The CDR3 length is 15 residues. The V and J ends lost 4 bases and 0 bases, in that order; junction bases with no gene match: 6. The CDR3 DNA reads as TGTGCCTGGATCCCTTGGACAGGGGTGAACACTGAAGCTTTCTTT. Translation: CAWIPWTGVNTEAFF.

The chain uses TRBV5-1 and TRBJ1-1; TRBD1 is a possible D gene (6 bases). With 5 bases removed from V and 0 bases from J, the gap between germline ends came to 14 bases. Germline loops: CDR1 SGHRS, CDR2 YFSETQ. The CDR3 loop spans 15 amino acids. CDR3 loop: CASRGGSYMNTEAFF. CDR3 nucleotides: TGCGCCAGCAGAGGGGGGAGTTACATGAACACTGAAGCTTTCTTT.

This clone has more than one count but fewer than ten. The chain links TRBV11-2 to TRBJ2-3, with a tentative D call TRBD1 (5 bases). Trimming left V 5 bases short and J 4 bases short, with 10 bases between. The CDR3 contains 13 residues. Germline values: CDR1 SGHAT, CDR2 FQNNGV. The CDR3 sequence is CASSQLRADTQYF. CDR3 sequence (DNA): TGTGCCAGCAGCCAACTCAGGGCAGATACGCAGTATTTT. The full variable domain, rest sourced from reference TRBV11-2 and TRBJ2-3, is EAGVAQSPRYKIIEKRQSVAFWCNPISGHATLYWYQQILGQGPKLLIQFQNNGVVDDSQLPKDRFSAERLKGVDSTLKIQPAKLEDSAVYLCASSQLRADTQYFGPGTRLTVL.

The V call is TRBV5-6, the J call TRBJ2-3; 9 nucleotides line up with TRBD2. CDR3 size: 17 residues. The V gene end was trimmed by 1 base and the J gene end by 2 bases; junction bases not matched to a gene: 8. Germline loops: CDR1 SGHDT, CDR2 YYEEEE. The DNA for the CDR3 is TGTGCCAGCAGCTTGATCTTGCGACTAGCGGACACAGATACGCAGTATTTT. Residues: CASSLILRLADTDTQYF.

As to this clone: A junction end diverges from the germline sequence, so it may reflect a read error. This chain links TRBV4-1 with TRBJ2-7; D perhaps matches TRBD1 (5 bases). The CDR3 spans 16 residues. Germline V CDR1 and CDR2: MGHRA, YSYEKL. The CDR3 sequence: CASSQRAQDRSYEQYF. Written as DNA, the CDR3 is TGTGCCAGCAGCCAAAGGGCACAGGATCGTTCCTACGAGCAGTACTTC.

The chain has TRBV6-1 and TRBJ1-5; a weak D match, TRBD1 (5 bases). V was clipped by 8 bases and J by 4 bases, with 12 bases between them. Germline V gene lookup returns CDR1 MNHNS and CDR2 SASEGT. This CDR3 contains 13 residues. Written as DNA, the CDR3 is TGTGCCAGCCAACGGCAGGGTAATCAGCCCCAGCATTTT. It is translated as CASQRQGNQPQHF.

The V and J genes are TRBV10-2 and TRBJ1-3; D possibly corresponds to TRBD1 (5 bases). V lost 6 bases and J 4 bases, leaving 16 bases between the germline ends. This CDR3 spans 15 amino acids. Germline loops: CDR1 WSHSY, CDR2 SAAADI. CDR3 bases: TGCGCCAGCAGAACCGGGCAGGGAGGAGGAAACACCATATATTTT. It translates to CASRTGQGGGNTIYF.

This chain uses TRBV2 with TRBJ1-5; 9 bases align to TRBD1. The CDR3 runs to 17 residues. Germline V lookup: CDR1 SNHLY, CDR2 FYNNEI. V was pared by 5 bases and J by 1 base, with 9 bases of the junction left unmatched. CDR3: CASSRDRGGRSNQPQHF. Written as DNA, the CDR3 is TGTGCCAGCAGTAGAGACAGGGGGGGAAGAAGCAATCAGCCCCAGCATTTT.

CDR3 region: CASSVLAGTYEQYF. Here the CDR3 DNA reads TGCGCCAGCAGCGTCTTGGCAGGTACCTACGAGCAGTACTTC. The chain carries TRBV5-1 and TRBJ2-7, with no clear D. V lost 4 bases and J lost 2, with 13 bases in between. The CDR3 is 14 amino acids. CDR1 and CDR2 from the germline V gene are SGHRS and YFSETQ.

V usage is TRBV6-5 and J usage is TRBJ2-1; D unclear. Trimming took off 5 bases at V and 6 bases at J, with 8 bases between the two ends. There are 12 residues in the CDR3. CDR1 and CDR2 from the germline V gene are MNHEY and SVGAGI. In DNA form, the CDR3 reads TGTGCCAGCAGTGAAGTCCCCAATGAGCAGTTCTTC. Its protein is CASSEVPNEQFF.